This entry lists 8 T cell receptor beta chains sequenced from one sample in a study of beta chain features in type 1 diabetes. General study results and limits: Type 1 diabetes patients had TCRB CDR3s that were shorter (moderately but significantly so) in all four CD4+ subsets.

The authors reverse transcribed all of the isolated RNA, so sequencing captured expressed TCRB transcripts. Clones were read by immunoSEQ multiplex PCR, and TCRdb kept only the in-frame ones, dropping some. The repertoire holds a few hundred thousand clones, with approximately 15% as singletons. Their specific antigens are unknown. Sequences were obtained from naive CD4+ T cells from blood. Receptors originate from a man aged 25 to 40 with type 1 diabetes.

The chain has TRBV7-2 and TRBJ2-7, with D tentatively TRBD1 (6 bases). Trimming stripped 2 bases from V and 3 bases from J, with 11 bases between. The CDR3 length is 14 residues. CDR1 SGHTA and CDR2 FQGNSA come from the germline V gene. The CDR3 loop reads CASSLSNRDYEQYF. The CDR3 DNA reads TGTGCCAGCAGCTTAAGTAACAGGGACTACGAGCAGTACTTC. The whole variable domain, remainder taken from reference TRBV7-2 and TRBJ2-7, is GAGVSQSPSNKVTEKGKDVELRCDPISGHTALYWYRQSLGQGLEFLIYFQGNSAPDKSGLPSDRFSAERTGGSVSTLTIQRTQQEDSAVYLCASSLSNRDYEQYFGPGTRLTVT.

The chain combines TRBV5-4 with TRBJ2-5; TRBD1 matches at 8 bases. This CDR3 has 16 residues. CDR1 is SGHNT, CDR2 YYREEE, per germline (reference sequence). Trimming took 0 bases from V and 4 from J; bases not matched to a gene: 8. CDR3 sequence reads: CASSLGSRGRGETQYF. The CDR3 DNA reads as TGTGCCAGCAGCTTGGGAAGCAGGGGGCGCGGAGAGACCCAGTACTTC.

This clone was recorded a few times. V usage is TRBV30 and J usage is TRBJ2-5; TRBD2 agrees at 9 bases. The V gene end was trimmed by 6 bases and the J gene end by 0 bases; junction bases not matched to a gene: 5. The CDR3 runs 14 residues. Germline V CDR1 and CDR2: GTSNPN, SVGIG (reference sequence). The CDR3 region has the DNA TGTGCCTGCACGACTAGCGGAGACCAAGAGACCCAGTACTTC. Translated: CACTTSGDQETQYF.

This clone was seen only a few times. The V call is TRBV7-2, the J call TRBJ2-1, with D tentatively TRBD1 (6 bases). V was pared by 0 bases and J by 5 bases, with 11 bases between. In germline, CDR1 is SGHTA, CDR2 FQGNSA. CDR3 length equals 15 residues. CDR3 region: CASSLASGGNNEQFF. The CDR3 nucleotides are TGTGCCAGCAGCTTAGCGAGTGGGGGCAACAATGAGCAGTTCTTC.

This clone was picked up a small number of times. The chain couples TRBV15 to TRBJ2-1, with D possibly TRBD2 on 5 matching bases. The CDR3 length is 15 residues. CDR1 and CDR2 from the germline V gene are LNHNV and YYDKDF (reference sequence). The V gene lost 0 bases and the J gene lost 3 bases, with 9 bases spanning the gap. The CDR3 region has the DNA TGTGCCACCAGCAGAGATTTAGCGAACTACAATGAGCAGTTCTTC. Its translation: CATSRDLANYNEQFF.

The CDR3 loop is CASSLRGTNTEAFF. The CDR3 DNA reads as TGTGCCAGCAGCTTAAGGGGTACGAACACTGAAGCTTTCTTT. The chain recombines TRBV11-3 with TRBJ1-1, with TRBD1 as a possible D gene (5 bases). Germline V gene data show CDR1 as SGHNT and CDR2 as YENEEA. V lost 2 bases and J 1 base, leaving 8 bases between the germline ends. The length of the CDR3 is 14 residues.

This clone was found a few times. The chain uses TRBV2 and TRBJ2-7; 11 nucleotides align to TRBD2. Trimming took 4 bases from V and 6 from J; bases not matched to a gene: 11. The CDR3 is 16 amino acids. Germline-derived CDR1 and CDR2 are SNHLY and FYNNEI. CDR3 sequence: CASSVGLAARFGEQYF. The CDR3 DNA sequence: TGTGCCAGCAGTGTGGGACTAGCGGCCCGTTTTGGCGAGCAGTACTTC.

The sample holds a few counts of this clone. The CDR3 DNA is TGTGCCAGCAGCGTAGGGGGACAGGGCATCGAGCAGTACTTC. This gives the protein CASSVGGQGIEQYF. The V call is TRBV9, the J call TRBJ2-7; 9 bases are shared with TRBD1. The V gene's germline CDR1 is SGDLS and CDR2 YYNGEE. This CDR3 has 14 residues. The trim removed 0 bases at V and 6 bases at J, leaving 4 bases unmatched.